A single sample is the source of the 30 T cell receptor beta chains below, sequenced in a study of blood T cell repertoires in COVID-19. The method was immunoSEQ multiplex PCR; TCRdb's version includes in-frame clones alone and lacks a portion of them. The profile covers around 200,000 clones, with approximately 78% appearing a single time and approximately 9.2% taken by the ten largest. The sample comprised PBMCs or T cells enriched from blood (not recorded which). The receptors were sampled from a man aged 35 to 55 who had recovered from COVID-19.

The genes are TRBV11-2 and TRBJ2-1; a weak D match, TRBD2 (6 bases). The V and J ends lost 5 bases and 2 bases respectively, with 16 bases between them. The CDR3 sequence is 16 residues long. The germline CDR1 and CDR2 sequences are SGHAT and FQNNGV. The CDR3 DNA sequence: TGTGCCAGCAGCCGGTTTGGTGGGGGGACCTACAATGAGCAGTTCTTC. This encodes CASSRFGGGTYNEQFF.

The rearrangement uses TRBV6-5 and TRBJ1-1, with D unresolved. The V end was cut by 2 bases, the J end by 4 bases, with 17 bases between. The CDR3 is made up of 16 amino acids. Per germline, CDR1 MNHEY and CDR2 SVGAGI. CDR3 protein: CASSYTRSRRGTEAFF. The CDR3 DNA sequence: TGTGCCAGCAGTTACACTAGGAGTAGGAGAGGCACTGAAGCTTTCTTT.

This clone was found once. The chain carries TRBV5-1 and TRBJ1-3; TRBD1 agrees at 7 bases. V shed 3 bases, J shed 0 bases, and the junction held 3 bases outside the gene matches. The germline V gene encodes CDR1 SGHRS and CDR2 YFSETQ. The CDR3 totals 15 residues. Here the CDR3 reads CASSWDRASGNTIYF. In nucleotides, the CDR3 is TGCGCCAGCAGCTGGGACAGAGCCTCTGGAAACACCATATATTTT.

This clone occurred once. The rearrangement links TRBV5-1 to TRBJ1-4, with TRBD1 as a possible D gene (5 bases). The CDR3 has 16 amino acids. CDR1 and CDR2 from the germline V gene are SGHRS and YFSETQ. The V end lost 0 bases, the J end lost 0 bases, and 9 bases lay between the germline ends. Written as DNA, the CDR3 is TGCGCCAGCAGCTTGGCAGGGCAACCAACTAATGAAAAACTGTTTTTT. Translating gives CASSLAGQPTNEKLFF.

The chain uses TRBV24-1 and TRBJ2-2; perhaps TRBD1 as D (6 bases). The germline V gene encodes CDR1 KGHDR and CDR2 SFDVKD. This CDR3 region has 17 residues. The V end was cut by 0 bases, the J end by 2 bases, with 12 bases between. The CDR3 DNA reads TGTGCCACCAGTGATTTGCGCAGGGGAATTAACACCGGGGAGCTGTTTTTT. Residues: CATSDLRRGINTGELFF.

The V and J genes are TRBV19 and TRBJ1-1; no firm D call. Per germline, CDR1 LNHDA and CDR2 SQIVND (reference sequence). The CDR3 is 10 residues long. V lost 3 bases, J lost 8 bases, and 4 bases lay in between. The CDR3 reads CASSIGEAFF. The CDR3 coding sequence is TGTGCCAGTAGTATCGGGGAAGCTTTCTTT.

V usage is TRBV7-9 and J usage is TRBJ2-5; D not resolved. The V gene's germline CDR1 is SEHNR and CDR2 FQNEAQ (reference sequence). V was shortened by 1 base and J by 5 bases, with 14 bases between the two germline ends. The CDR3 runs to 15 residues. The CDR3 region is CASSLDESGWETQYF. The CDR3 nucleotides are TGTGCCAGCAGCTTAGATGAGTCAGGATGGGAGACCCAGTACTTC.

This clone is a singleton in its sample. This chain uses TRBV7-3 with TRBJ2-3, with 12 bases matching TRBD2. CDR1 and CDR2 from the germline V gene are SGHTA and FQGTGA. The CDR3 is 14 amino acids. Unmatched junction bases numbered 3, after V lost 5 bases and J lost 6 bases. The CDR3 loop reads CASSRTSGADTQYF. CDR3 nucleotides: TGTGCCAGCAGCCGGACTAGCGGGGCCGATACGCAGTATTTT.

The chain uses TRBV5-1 and TRBJ2-1; TRBD2 aligns across 9 bases. The CDR3 is 15 residues long. Germline V gene sequence: CDR1 SGHRS, CDR2 YFSETQ. The V gene end was trimmed by 1 base and the J gene end by 5 bases; junction bases not matched to a gene: 4. CDR3 sequence (DNA): TGCGCCAGCAGCTTGAGTCTAGCGGGAAACAATGAGCAGTTCTTC. This encodes CASSLSLAGNNEQFF. Complete variable domain (other parts from reference TRBV5-1 and TRBJ2-1): KAGVTQTPRYLIKTRGQQVTLSCSPISGHRSVSWYQQTPGQGLQFLFEYFSETQRNKGNFPGRFSGRQFSNSRSEMNVSTLELGDSALYLCASSLSLAGNNEQFFGPGTRLTVL.

This clone was recorded a few times. The genes are TRBV29-1 and TRBJ2-1, with 7 bases fitting TRBD2. The CDR3 loop spans 15 amino acids. Germline CDR1 and CDR2: SQVTM and ANQGSEA. Trimming took 7 bases from V and 0 from J; bases not matched to a gene: 9. The CDR3 reads CSAPLAGYSYNEQFF. The CDR3 DNA follows: TGCAGCGCCCCCTTAGCGGGTTACTCCTACAATGAGCAGTTCTTC.

V and J are TRBV19 and TRBJ1-5, with unresolved D. The CDR3 is made up of 16 amino acids. V was clipped by 3 bases and J by 1 base, with 13 bases between them. CDR1 LNHDA and CDR2 SQIVND come from the germline V gene (reference sequence). The CDR3 DNA follows: TGTGCCAGTAGTATCCTAAGTCCGGGGAGCAATCAGCCCCAGCATTTT. This encodes CASSILSPGSNQPQHF.

The chain combines TRBV19 with TRBJ2-6; TRBD1 matches 10 bases. CDR1 is LNHDA, CDR2 SQIVND, per germline (reference sequence). J gave up 1 base and V 6 bases, and 0 bases lay outside the gene matches. CDR3 length: 15 residues. CDR3 nucleotide sequence: TGTGCCAGTAGGGGACAGGGGTCTGGGGCCAACGTCCTGACTTTC. The encoded protein is CASRGQGSGANVLTF.

This clone was counted a few times. The chain joins TRBV5-6 to TRBJ1-2; 10 nucleotides align to TRBD1. CDR1 and CDR2 from the germline V gene are SGHDT and YYEEEE. Unmatched junction bases numbered 4, after V lost 0 bases and J lost 5 bases. This CDR3 is built from 15 residues. The chain's CDR3 is CASSLGRTGGYGYTF. As DNA, the CDR3 is TGTGCCAGCAGCTTGGGAAGGACAGGGGGGTATGGCTACACCTTC.

The chain carries TRBV4-2 and TRBJ1-3; D is unresolved. V was trimmed by 2 bases and J by 0 bases, leaving 8 bases between them. CDR3 length: 15 amino acids. Germline V gene lookup returns CDR1 LGHNA and CDR2 YNFKEQ. The CDR3 bases are TGTGCCAGCAGCCAACGCAGGCTCTCTGGAAACACCATATATTTT. Translation gives CASSQRRLSGNTIYF.

This clone has more than one count but fewer than ten. The V call is TRBV4-2, the J call TRBJ1-2, with 7 bases lining up with TRBD1. Germline CDR1 is LGHNA and CDR2 is YNFKEQ. The CDR3 is made up of 15 amino acids. Trimming removed 3 bases from V and 0 bases from J; junction bases left unmatched: 4. The CDR3 region is CASSHTGTANYGYTF. CDR3 nucleotide sequence: TGTGCCAGCAGCCATACCGGGACAGCTAACTATGGCTACACCTTC.

Details on this clone: One end of the junction is discordant with germline, which a read error may explain. The gene calls are TRBV27 and TRBJ1-1, with 7 bases that match TRBD1. From germline, CDR1 is MNHEY and CDR2 SMNVEV (reference sequence). The CDR3 spans 15 residues. This CDR3 reads CASSLGTALKTEAFF. CDR3 nucleotide sequence: TGTGCCAGCAGTCTCGGGACAGCCTTGAAAACTGAAGCTTTCTTT.

This chain connects TRBV2 to TRBJ1-5, with D perhaps matching TRBD1 (5 bases). There are 14 residues in the CDR3. Between the trimmed V and J ends, which lost 4 bases and 4 bases, there was a span of 11 bases. The V gene's germline CDR1 is SNHLY and CDR2 FYNNEI. CDR3 sequence: CASSVEGRNQPQHF. CDR3 coding DNA: TGTGCCAGCAGTGTGGAGGGGAGGAATCAGCCCCAGCATTTT. The whole variable domain, filled in from reference TRBV2 and TRBJ1-5, reads EPEVTQTPSHQVTQMGQEVILRCVPISNHLYFYWYRQILGQKVEFLVSFYNNEISEKSEIFDDQFSVERPDGSNFTLKIRSTKLEDSAMYFCASSVEGRNQPQHFGDGTRLSIL.

The J gene is TRBJ1-1, the V gene TRBV6-5; tentatively, D is TRBD1 (5 bases). The V end lost 0 bases, the J end lost 1 base, and 9 bases lay between the germline ends. CDR3 length: 15 residues. The germline CDR1 and CDR2 sequences are MNHEY and SVGAGI. The CDR3 coding sequence is TGTGCCAGCAGTTACTCGCACGGGGGGAACACTGAAGCTTTCTTT. It yields the protein CASSYSHGGNTEAFF.

The genes are TRBV30 and TRBJ1-4; D ambiguous. With 4 bases removed from V and 15 bases from J, the gap between germline ends came to 15 bases. The CDR3 runs to 11 residues. Per the germline V gene, CDR1 is GTSNPN and CDR2 is SVGIG (reference sequence). CDR3 nucleotide sequence: TGTGCCTGGAATACGGCCAGGAAAGTGTTTTTT. As protein: CAWNTARKVFF.

This clone was detected a few times. The chain recombines TRBV11-2 with TRBJ2-7; no definite D call. The V gene lost 3 bases and the J gene lost 0 bases, with 3 bases spanning the gap. This CDR3 spans 12 amino acids. CDR1 SGHAT and CDR2 FQNNGV come from the germline V gene. CDR3 region: CASSFNSYEQYF. In DNA form, the CDR3 reads TGTGCCAGCAGCTTTAACTCCTACGAGCAGTACTTC.

A note on this clone: This is likely a read error, given that the CDR3 carries no conserved phenylalanine or tryptophan at its end. It is unclear where the CDR3 begins or ends on the DNA, so no DNA is shown, and the CDR3 is as TCRdb lists it. J is TRBJ2-7 and V is TRBV21-1; the tabulated D call, TRBD2, remains unverified against the DNA. TRBV21-1 is a pseudogene segment. The CDR3 comprises 12 residues, both ends counted. The CDR3 is CASSIQAGPSPL.

This chain uses TRBV7-8 with TRBJ2-5; the D is unclear. Deletions cut 4 bases from V and 5 bases from J, with 8 bases between. Looked up from germline, CDR1 is SGHVS and CDR2 is FQNEAQ. The CDR3 is 12 residues long. CDR3 nucleotide sequence: TGTGCCAGCAGCTCCCAGGCGGAGACCCAGTACTTC. Protein product: CASSSQAETQYF.

The rearrangement links TRBV2 to TRBJ2-5, with TRBD2 matching 7 bases. The CDR3 covers 14 residues. From germline, CDR1 is SNHLY and CDR2 FYNNEI. The V and J ends lost 5 bases and 5 bases, in that order; junction bases with no gene match: 8. The CDR3 loop is CASSREVVGETQYF. The CDR3 coding sequence is TGTGCCAGCAGTCGGGAGGTGGTCGGGGAGACCCAGTACTTC.

V usage is TRBV5-1 and J usage is TRBJ1-2; D is undetermined. The CDR3 covers 14 residues. Trimming shortened V by 4 bases and J by 7 bases, and 17 bases separated the two germline ends. In germline, CDR1 is SGHRS, CDR2 YFSETQ. This CDR3 is CASSPGGGIGGYTF. The CDR3, as DNA: TGCGCCAGCAGCCCTGGCGGAGGGATCGGTGGCTACACCTTC.

The gene calls are TRBV29-1 and TRBJ2-3; 9 bases fit TRBD2. The trim removed 4 bases at V and 2 bases at J, leaving 4 bases unmatched. The CDR3 totals 14 residues. Germline V gives CDR1 SQVTM, CDR2 ANQGSEA. DNA for the CDR3: TGCAGCGTTGCACTAGCGGGCTTCACAGATACGCAGTATTTT. Protein sequence: CSVALAGFTDTQYF.

The chain joins TRBV6-2 or TRBV6-3 to TRBJ2-5; perhaps TRBD2 as D (7 bases). This CDR3 region has 13 residues. Trimming left V 4 bases short and J 6 bases short, with 12 bases between. From germline, CDR1 is MNHEY and CDR2 SVGEGT. As DNA, the CDR3 is TGTGCCAGCAGTTCGGGGGGCTGGAAGACCCAGTACTTC. This encodes CASSSGGWKTQYF.

This rearrangement joins TRBV5-1 to TRBJ2-5; D remains unclear. Germline V lookup: CDR1 SGHRS, CDR2 YFSETQ. V lost 5 bases and J lost 1, with 9 bases in between. The CDR3 is 13 amino acids. The CDR3 coding sequence is TGCGCCAGCAGTACCGGGTCCCAAGAGACCCAGTACTTC. It translates to CASSTGSQETQYF.

The V gene is TRBV14, the J gene TRBJ2-5; 10 nucleotides agree with TRBD1. Germline loops: CDR1 SGHDN, CDR2 FVKESK. Trimming removed 4 bases from V and 2 bases from J; junction bases left unmatched: 7. This CDR3 has 16 amino acids. CDR3 sequence: CASSLWTGGRQETQYF. The CDR3 DNA reads TGTGCCAGCAGCCTTTGGACAGGGGGTAGGCAAGAGACCCAGTACTTC.

The CDR3 region is CASSPTPGADTQYF. CDR3 nucleotides: TGTGCCAGCTCACCGACCCCCGGGGCAGATACGCAGTATTTT. The chain couples TRBV18 to TRBJ2-3; D is perhaps TRBD2 (5 bases). In germline, CDR1 is KGHSH, CDR2 LQKENI. The CDR3 sequence is 14 residues long. The V end was cut by 3 bases, the J end by 4 bases, with 11 bases between.

The chain recombines TRBV11-2 with TRBJ2-7, with D hard to call. The CDR3 extends over 14 amino acids. Germline-derived CDR1 and CDR2 are SGHAT and FQNNGV. Deletions cut 1 base from V and 6 bases from J, with 13 bases between. CDR3 protein: CASSLGGDGSEQYF. The CDR3 DNA follows: TGTGCCAGCAGCTTAGGCGGAGACGGTAGCGAGCAGTACTTC.